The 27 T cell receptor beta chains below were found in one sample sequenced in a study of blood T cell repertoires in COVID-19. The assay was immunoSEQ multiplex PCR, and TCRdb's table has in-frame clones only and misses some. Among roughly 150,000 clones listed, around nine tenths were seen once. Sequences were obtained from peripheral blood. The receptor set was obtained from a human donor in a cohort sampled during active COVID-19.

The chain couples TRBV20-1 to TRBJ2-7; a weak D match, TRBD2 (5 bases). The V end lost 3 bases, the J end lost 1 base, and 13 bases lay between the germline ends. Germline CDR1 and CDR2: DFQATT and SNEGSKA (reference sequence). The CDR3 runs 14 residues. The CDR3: CSASHLSESYEQYF. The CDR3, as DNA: TGCAGTGCTAGTCATCTTAGCGAATCCTACGAGCAGTACTTC.

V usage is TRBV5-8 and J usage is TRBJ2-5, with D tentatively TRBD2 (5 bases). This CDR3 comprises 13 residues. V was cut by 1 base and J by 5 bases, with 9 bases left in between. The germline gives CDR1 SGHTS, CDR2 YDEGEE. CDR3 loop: CASSLRGLETQYF. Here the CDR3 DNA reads TGTGCCAGCAGCTTGCGGGGTCTGGAGACCCAGTACTTC.

In DNA form, the CDR3 reads TGTGCCAGTAGTCCCCAGGGGTCGGGCGCCCGCTCCTACGAGCAGTACTTC. Amino acids: CASSPQGSGARSYEQYF. The V and J genes are TRBV19 and TRBJ2-7; possible D gene TRBD1, 6 bases. The CDR3 is made up of 17 amino acids. The V end lost 5 bases, the J end lost 0 bases, and 20 bases lay between the germline ends. Looked up from germline, CDR1 is LNHDA and CDR2 is SQIVND (reference sequence).

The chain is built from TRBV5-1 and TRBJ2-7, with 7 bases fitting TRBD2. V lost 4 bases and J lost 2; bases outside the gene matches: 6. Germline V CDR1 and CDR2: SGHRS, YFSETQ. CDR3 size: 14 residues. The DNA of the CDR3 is TGCGCCAGCAGCAACTCCGGGAGGCCCTACGAGCAGTACTTC. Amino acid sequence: CASSNSGRPYEQYF.

This CDR3 is CASSLGLAGARSYEQYF. CDR3 DNA sequence: TGCGCCAGCAGCTTGGGCTTAGCGGGAGCCCGCTCCTACGAGCAGTACTTC. This chain joins TRBV5-1 and TRBJ2-7; 9 bases fit TRBD2. Germline V CDR1 and CDR2: SGHRS, YFSETQ. This CDR3 comprises 17 residues. V was pared by 0 bases and J by 0 bases, with 7 bases of the junction left unmatched.

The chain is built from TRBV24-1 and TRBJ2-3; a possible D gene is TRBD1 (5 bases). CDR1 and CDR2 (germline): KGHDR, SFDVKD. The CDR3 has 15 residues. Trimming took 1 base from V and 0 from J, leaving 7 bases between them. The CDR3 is CATSDFDRSTDTQYF. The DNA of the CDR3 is TGTGCCACCAGTGATTTCGACAGAAGCACAGATACGCAGTATTTT.

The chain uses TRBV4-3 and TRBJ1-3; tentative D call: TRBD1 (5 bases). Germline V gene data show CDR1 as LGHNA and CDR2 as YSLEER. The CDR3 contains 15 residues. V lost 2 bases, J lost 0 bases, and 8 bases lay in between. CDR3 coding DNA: TGCGCCAGCAGCCAACTCACAGGCTCTGGAAACACCATATATTTT. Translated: CASSQLTGSGNTIYF.

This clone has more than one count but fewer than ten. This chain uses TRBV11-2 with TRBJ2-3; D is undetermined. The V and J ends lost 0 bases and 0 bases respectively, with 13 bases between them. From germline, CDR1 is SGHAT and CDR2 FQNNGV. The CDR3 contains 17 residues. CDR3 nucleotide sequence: TGTGCCAGCAGCTTAGATAGCAGTTTTGGTAGCACAGATACGCAGTATTTT. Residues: CASSLDSSFGSTDTQYF.

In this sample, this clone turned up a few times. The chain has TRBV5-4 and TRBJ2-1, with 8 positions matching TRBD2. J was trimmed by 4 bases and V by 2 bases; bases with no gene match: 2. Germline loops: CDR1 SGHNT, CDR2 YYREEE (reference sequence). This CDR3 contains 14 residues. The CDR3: CASSLAGAYNEQFF. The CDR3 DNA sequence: TGTGCCAGCAGCTTAGCGGGAGCGTACAATGAGCAGTTCTTC. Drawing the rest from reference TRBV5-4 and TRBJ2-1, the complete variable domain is ETGVTQSPTHLIKTRGQQVTLRCSSQSGHNTVSWYQQALGQGPQFIFQYYREEENGRGNFPPRFSGLQFPNYSSELNVNALELDDSALYLCASSLAGAYNEQFFGPGTRLTVL.

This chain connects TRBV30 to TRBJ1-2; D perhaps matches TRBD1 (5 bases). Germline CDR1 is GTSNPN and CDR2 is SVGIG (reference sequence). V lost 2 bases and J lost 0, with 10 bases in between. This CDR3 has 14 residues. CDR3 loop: CAWSPPGPNYGYTF. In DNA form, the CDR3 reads TGTGCCTGGAGTCCCCCAGGGCCTAACTATGGCTACACCTTC.

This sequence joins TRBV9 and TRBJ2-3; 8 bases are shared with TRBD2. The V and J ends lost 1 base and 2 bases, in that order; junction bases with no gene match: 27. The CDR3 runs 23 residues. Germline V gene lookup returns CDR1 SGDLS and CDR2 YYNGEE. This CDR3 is CASSVSPTRGLGLPGGYTDTQYF. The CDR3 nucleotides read TGTGCCAGCAGCGTAAGCCCAACCCGGGGACTAGGCCTCCCTGGGGGGTACACAGATACGCAGTATTTT. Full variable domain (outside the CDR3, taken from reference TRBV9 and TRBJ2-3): DSGVTQTPKHLITATGQRVTLRCSPRSGDLSVYWYQQSLDQGLQFLIQYYNGEERAKGNILERFSAQQFPDLHSELNLSSLELGDSALYFCASSVSPTRGLGLPGGYTDTQYFGPGTRLTVL.

The CDR3 loop reads CASSPRVENTEAFF. As DNA, the CDR3 is TGTGCCAGCTCACCAAGAGTCGAGAACACTGAAGCTTTCTTT. This chain connects TRBV18 to TRBJ1-1, with D uncertain. The CDR3 is 14 residues long. The V end lost 2 bases, the J end lost 1 base, and 8 bases lay between the germline ends. Germline V gives CDR1 KGHSH, CDR2 LQKENI. The whole variable domain, remainder taken from reference TRBV18 and TRBJ1-1, is NAGVMQNPRHLVRRRGQEARLRCSPMKGHSHVYWYRQLPEEGLKFMVYLQKENIIDESGMPKERFSAEFPKEGPSILRIQQVVRGDSAAYFCASSPRVENTEAFFGQGTRLTVV.

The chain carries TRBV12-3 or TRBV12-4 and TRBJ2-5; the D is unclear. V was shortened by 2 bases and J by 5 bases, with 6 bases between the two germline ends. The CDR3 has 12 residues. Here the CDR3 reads CASSLNRETQYF. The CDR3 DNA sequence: TGTGCCAGCAGTTTAAATCGGGAGACCCAGTACTTC.

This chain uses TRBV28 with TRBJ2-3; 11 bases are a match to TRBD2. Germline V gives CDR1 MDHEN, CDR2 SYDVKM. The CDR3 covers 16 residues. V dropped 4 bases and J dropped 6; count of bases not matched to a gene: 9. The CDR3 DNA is TGTGCCAGCAGTTCTCCGGCTAGCGGGGGGCCCGATACGCAGTATTTT. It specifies CASSSPASGGPDTQYF.

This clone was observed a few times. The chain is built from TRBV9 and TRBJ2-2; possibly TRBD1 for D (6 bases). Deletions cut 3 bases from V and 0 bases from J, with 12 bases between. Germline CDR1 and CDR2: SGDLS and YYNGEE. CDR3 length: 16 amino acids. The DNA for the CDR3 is TGTGCCAGCAGCGCACTGGGGGCTTCGAACACCGGGGAGCTGTTTTTT. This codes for CASSALGASNTGELFF.

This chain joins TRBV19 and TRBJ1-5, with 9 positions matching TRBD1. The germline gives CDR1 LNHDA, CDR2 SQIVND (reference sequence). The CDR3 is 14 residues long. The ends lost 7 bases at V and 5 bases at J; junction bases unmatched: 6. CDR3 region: CASKPGTGYQPQHF. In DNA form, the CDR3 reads TGTGCCAGTAAACCGGGGACAGGGTATCAGCCCCAGCATTTT.

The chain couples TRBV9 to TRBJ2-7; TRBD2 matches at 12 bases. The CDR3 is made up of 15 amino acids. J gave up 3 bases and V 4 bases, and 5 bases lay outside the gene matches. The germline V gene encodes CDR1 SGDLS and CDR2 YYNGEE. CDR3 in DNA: TGTGCCAGCAGCCCTCGGACTAGCGGGGACTACGAGCAGTACTTC. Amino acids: CASSPRTSGDYEQYF. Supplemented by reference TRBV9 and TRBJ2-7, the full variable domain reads DSGVTQTPKHLITATGQRVTLRCSPRSGDLSVYWYQQSLDQGLQFLIQYYNGEERAKGNILERFSAQQFPDLHSELNLSSLELGDSALYFCASSPRTSGDYEQYFGPGTRLTVT.

In nucleotides, the CDR3 is TGCGCCAGCAGCTCTACAGGGGCGGGCTCTAACTATGGCTACACCTTC. Its translation: CASSSTGAGSNYGYTF. The rearrangement joins TRBV5-1 to TRBJ1-2; 7 bases agree with TRBD1. The V segment lost 3 bases and the J segment 0 bases; nucleotides outside the gene matches: 8. The CDR3 is made up of 16 amino acids. Germline V gives CDR1 SGHRS, CDR2 YFSETQ.

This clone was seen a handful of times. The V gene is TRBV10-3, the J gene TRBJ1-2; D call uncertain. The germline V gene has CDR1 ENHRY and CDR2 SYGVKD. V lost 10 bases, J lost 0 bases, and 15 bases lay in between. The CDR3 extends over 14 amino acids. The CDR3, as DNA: TGTGCCACCGTTCGGGAGTTAGCTAACTATGGCTACACCTTC. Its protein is CATVRELANYGYTF.

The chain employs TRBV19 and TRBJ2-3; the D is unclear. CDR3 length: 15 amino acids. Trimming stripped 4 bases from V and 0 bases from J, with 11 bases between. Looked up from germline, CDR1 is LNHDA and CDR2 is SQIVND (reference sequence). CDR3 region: CASSTLYSSTDTQYF. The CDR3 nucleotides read TGTGCCAGTAGTACCCTCTATTCTAGCACAGATACGCAGTATTTT.

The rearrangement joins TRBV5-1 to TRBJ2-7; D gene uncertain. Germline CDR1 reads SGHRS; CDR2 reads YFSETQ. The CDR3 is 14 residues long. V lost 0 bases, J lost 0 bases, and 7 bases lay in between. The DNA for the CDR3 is TGCGCCAGCAGCTTGGCCAGGTCCTCCTACGAGCAGTACTTC. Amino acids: CASSLARSSYEQYF.

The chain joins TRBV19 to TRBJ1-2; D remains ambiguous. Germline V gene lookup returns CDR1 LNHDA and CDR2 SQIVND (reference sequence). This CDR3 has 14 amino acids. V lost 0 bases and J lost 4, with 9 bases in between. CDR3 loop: CASSIETETYGYTF. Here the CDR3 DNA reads TGTGCCAGTAGTATAGAAACAGAGACCTATGGCTACACCTTC. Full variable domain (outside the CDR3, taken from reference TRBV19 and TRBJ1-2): DGGITQSPKYLFRKEGQNVTLSCEQNLNHDAMYWYRQDPGQGLRLIYYSQIVNDFQKGDIAEGYSVSREKKESFPLTVTSAQKNPTAFYLCASSIETETYGYTFGSGTRLTVV.

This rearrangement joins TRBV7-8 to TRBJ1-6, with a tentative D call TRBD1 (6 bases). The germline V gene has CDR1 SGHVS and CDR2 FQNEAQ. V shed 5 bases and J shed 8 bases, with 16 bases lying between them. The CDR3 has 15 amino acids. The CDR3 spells CASSPRGRFDSPLHF. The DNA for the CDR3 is TGTGCCAGCAGCCCCAGGGGAAGGTTCGATTCACCCCTCCACTTT.

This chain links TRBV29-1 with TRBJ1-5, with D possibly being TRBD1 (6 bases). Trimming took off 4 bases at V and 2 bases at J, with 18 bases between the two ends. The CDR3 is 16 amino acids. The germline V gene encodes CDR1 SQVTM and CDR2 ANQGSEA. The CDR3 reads CSVVISAGVGNQPQHF. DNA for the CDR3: TGCAGCGTTGTTATCTCGGCAGGGGTAGGCAATCAGCCCCAGCATTTT.

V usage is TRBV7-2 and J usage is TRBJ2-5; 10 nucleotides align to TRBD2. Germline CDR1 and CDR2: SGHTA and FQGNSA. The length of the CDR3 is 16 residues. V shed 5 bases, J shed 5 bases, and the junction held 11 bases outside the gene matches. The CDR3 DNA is TGTGCCAGCAGCCCCAGAGCGCTAGCGGGGGTGGAGACCCAGTACTTC. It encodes CASSPRALAGVETQYF. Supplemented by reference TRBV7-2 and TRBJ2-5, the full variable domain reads GAGVSQSPSNKVTEKGKDVELRCDPISGHTALYWYRQSLGQGLEFLIYFQGNSAPDKSGLPSDRFSAERTGGSVSTLTIQRTQQEDSAVYLCASSPRALAGVETQYFGPGTRLLVL.

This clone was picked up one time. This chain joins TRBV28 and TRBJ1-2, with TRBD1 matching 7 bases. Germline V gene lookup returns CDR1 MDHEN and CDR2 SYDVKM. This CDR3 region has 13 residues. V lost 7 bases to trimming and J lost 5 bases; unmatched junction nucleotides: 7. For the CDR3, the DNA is TGTGCCAGCATCGGCACAGGGGTATATGGCTACACCTTC. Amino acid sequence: CASIGTGVYGYTF.

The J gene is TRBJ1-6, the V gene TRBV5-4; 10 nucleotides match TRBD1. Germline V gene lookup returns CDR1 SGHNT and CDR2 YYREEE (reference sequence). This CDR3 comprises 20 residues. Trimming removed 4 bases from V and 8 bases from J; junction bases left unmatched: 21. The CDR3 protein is CASSPFPGQGNLKSYSPLHF. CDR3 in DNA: TGTGCCAGCAGCCCCTTCCCGGGACAGGGGAATTTAAAGTCTTATTCACCCCTCCACTTT. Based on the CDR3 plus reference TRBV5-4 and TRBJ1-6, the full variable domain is ETGVTQSPTHLIKTRGQQVTLRCSSQSGHNTVSWYQQALGQGPQFIFQYYREEENGRGNFPPRFSGLQFPNYSSELNVNALELDDSALYLCASSPFPGQGNLKSYSPLHFGNGTRLTVT.